A selection of T cell receptor beta chains follows, all from one sample in a study of CD8 T cells in Susac syndrome. TCRdb re-called the immunoSEQ multiplex PCR reads through MiXCR, storing one row per CDR3 protein. The profile shows around 150,000 distinct CDR3 sequences, about 93% of them singletons. Source material: CD4+ T cells from PBMCs. All receptors derive from a human donor in good health. CDR3s include the opening cysteine and the closing phenylalanine or tryptophan. The D gene is left open where the match is weak. Not every row has a clone size; where given, it reads once, few, many or a size class.

.	TRBJ1-4	.	TRBV19	TGTGCCAGTACAGGGGCCTTTGCAACTAATGAAAAACTGTTTTTT	CASTGAFATNEKLFF
TRBD2	TRBJ2-5	.	TRBV20-1	TGCAGTGCTAGAGGTCACAAGGGGAGGGGGACCCAGTACTTC	CSARGHKGRGTQYF
.	TRBJ1-1	.	TRBV2	TGTGCCAGCGGGAGGCAGTCTTCCACTGAAGCTTTCTTT	CASGRQSSTEAFF
TRBD2	TRBJ2-1	once	TRBV6-2/TRBV6-3	TGTGCCAGCAGACTCCGACTAGCGGGGGGGAGAGGCGGTGAGCAGTTCTTC	CASRLRLAGGRGGEQFF
.	TRBJ2-3	.	TRBV5-6	TGTGCCAGCAGCTTTTCCGGGAGAGCGCAGTATTTT	CASSFSGRAQYF
.	TRBJ1-2	.	TRBV3-1	TGTGCCACTCCGGACTATGGCTACACCTTC	CATPDYGYTF
TRBD1	TRBJ1-6	.	TRBV30	TGTGCCTGGATGGGACAGGGAAGTTCACCCCTCCACTTT	CAWMGQGSSPLHF
.	TRBJ2-2	.	TRBV3-1	TGTGCCAGCAGCCAAGACGGTGTGGCCGGGGAGCTGTTTTTT	CASSQDGVAGELFF
TRBD1	TRBJ1-6	.	TRBV6-5	TGTGCCAGCGGGGACAGGGATAATTCACCCCTCCACTTT	CASGDRDNSPLHF
.	TRBJ2-7	.	TRBV29-1	TGCAGCGTTGATGGGGGGAAGACCTACGAGCAGTACTTC	CSVDGGKTYEQYF
.	TRBJ1-2	.	TRBV4-3	TGCGCCAGCAGCCAGGGAGGGGTGACCTATGGCTACACCTTC	CASSQGGVTYGYTF
.	TRBJ2-7	few	TRBV12-3/TRBV12-4	TGTGCCAGCAGTTTTGGGGACTACGAGCAGTACTTC	CASSFGDYEQYF
TRBD1	TRBJ1-2	.	TRBV20-1	TGCAGTGCCCAAGGGACAGGGGACAACTATGGCTACACCTTC	CSAQGTGDNYGYTF
.	TRBJ2-2	.	TRBV20-1	TGCAGTGCGTGGTACCGGGGTATCACCGGGGAGCTGTTTTTT	CSAWYRGITGELFF
TRBD2	TRBJ2-3	once	TRBV4-2	TGTGCCAGCAGCCCCGGGACTAGCGGGGCTGGAGATACGCAGTATTTT	CASSPGTSGAGDTQYF
TRBD1	TRBJ2-7	.	TRBV20-1	TGCAGTGCTAGAGATGCAGGGGGCTTGAACGAGCAGTACTTC	CSARDAGGLNEQYF
.	TRBJ1-1	.	TRBV2	TGTGCCAGCAGTGAACAGGCGAACACTGAAGCTTTCTTT	CASSEQANTEAFF
.	TRBJ2-5	.	TRBV20-1	TGCAGTGCCCAGGGGGGCGGGCCGGGGGAGACCCAGTACTTC	CSAQGGGPGETQYF
.	TRBJ1-1	.	TRBV20-1	TGCAGTGCGCTGCATTGGGGGGGGGCGCACACTGAAGCTTTCTTT	CSALHWGGAHTEAFF
TRBD1	TRBJ1-1	.	TRBV11-2	TGTGCCAGCACCAATCAGGGGGTGGGAACTGAAGCTTTCTTT	CASTNQGVGTEAFF
TRBD1	TRBJ1-6	.	TRBV30	TGTGCCTGGAGTGGGGACAGCTATTCACCCCTCCACTTT	CAWSGDSYSPLHF
TRBD1	TRBJ2-3	.	TRBV2	TGTGCGGCGGACAGGGGAGGGGATACGCAGTATTTT	CAADRGGDTQYF
.	TRBJ2-3	.	TRBV20-1	TGCAGTGCTATAAAAGCGGAGGGGCCCCCAGATACGCAGTATTTT	CSAIKAEGPPDTQYF
.	TRBJ1-2	.	TRBV12-3/TRBV12-4	TGTGCCAGCAGTTCCAACGGACAGAACCTCTATGGCTACACCTTC	CASSSNGQNLYGYTF
.	TRBJ1-6	.	TRBV30	TGTGCCTGGACAATCGGACAGAGCCTTGTCTCACCCCTCCACTTT	CAWTIGQSLVSPLHF
.	TRBJ2-3	.	TRBV29-1	TGCAGCGTTGAAGACAGTCCAGATACGCAGTATTTT	CSVEDSPDTQYF
TRBD2	TRBJ2-3	.	TRBV24-1	TGTGCCACCAGTGATCGACTAGCGGGGGGGCTCAACACAGATACGCAGTATTTT	CATSDRLAGGLNTDTQYF